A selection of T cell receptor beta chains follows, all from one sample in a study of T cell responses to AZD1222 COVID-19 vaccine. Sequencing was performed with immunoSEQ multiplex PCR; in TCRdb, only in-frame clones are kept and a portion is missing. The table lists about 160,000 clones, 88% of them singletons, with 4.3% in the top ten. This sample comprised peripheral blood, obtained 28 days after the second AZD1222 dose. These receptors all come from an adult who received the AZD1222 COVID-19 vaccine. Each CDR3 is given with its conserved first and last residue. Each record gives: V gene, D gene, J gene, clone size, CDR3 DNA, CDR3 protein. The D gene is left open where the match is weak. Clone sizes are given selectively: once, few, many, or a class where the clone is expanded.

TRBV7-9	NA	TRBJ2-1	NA	TGTGCCAGCAGCTATAACAGGGCCGATGAGCAGTTCTTC	CASSYNRADEQFF
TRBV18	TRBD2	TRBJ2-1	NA	TGTGCCAGCTCACCCGTAGCGGGGGGATCCTACAATGAGCAGTTCTTC	CASSPVAGGSYNEQFF
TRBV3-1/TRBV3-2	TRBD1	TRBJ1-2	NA	TGTGCCAGCAGCCGCGCCCCCGAACAGGGGGCGAGGGGCTACACCTTC	CASSRAPEQGARGYTF
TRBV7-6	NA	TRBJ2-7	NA	TGTGCCAGCAGCTTAGCCCCGGACGGGACCTACGAGCAGTACTTC	CASSLAPDGTYEQYF
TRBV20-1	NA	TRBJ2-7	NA	TGCGGGGCAGGGGGAGGCTACGAGCAGTACTTC	CGAGGGYEQYF
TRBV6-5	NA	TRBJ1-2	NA	TGTGCCAGCAGAAGAGCAGGGGATGAGTGGAGTGGCTACACCTTC	CASRRAGDEWSGYTF
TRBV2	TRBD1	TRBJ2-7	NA	TGTGCCAGCAGCCCCGGGACAGGGACCCACGAGCAGTACTTC	CASSPGTGTHEQYF
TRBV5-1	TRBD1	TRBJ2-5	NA	TGCGCCAGCAGTGGACAGGGCTACCAAGAGACCCAGTACTTC	CASSGQGYQETQYF
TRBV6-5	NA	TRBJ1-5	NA	TGTGCCACCACTACGGGGACGGTGAATCAGCCCCAGCATTTT	CATTTGTVNQPQHF
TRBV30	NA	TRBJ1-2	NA	TGTGCCTGGAGTGTATGGGGGGCGGAGGGCTACACCTTC	CAWSVWGAEGYTF
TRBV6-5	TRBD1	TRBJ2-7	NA	TGTGCCAGCAGTACGCACAGGGGCTACGAGCAGTACTTC	CASSTHRGYEQYF
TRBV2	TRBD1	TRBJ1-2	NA	TGTGCCGACCAACAGGGGACTAATGGCTACACCTTC	CADQQGTNGYTF
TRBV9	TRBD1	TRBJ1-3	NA	TGTGCCAGCAGCGCCGGGACAGTAAGAAACACCATATATTTT	CASSAGTVRNTIYF
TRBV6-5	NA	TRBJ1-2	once	TGTGCCAGCAGTTACTCGATGGGCCCTGGCTACACCTTC	CASSYSMGPGYTF
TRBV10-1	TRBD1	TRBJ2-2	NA	TGCGCCAGCAGGACAGGGAGCACCGGGGAGCTGTTTTTT	CASRTGSTGELFF
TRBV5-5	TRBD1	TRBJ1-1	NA	TGTGCCAGCAGCTTGTCCCTCAGGGGGCGGCTCCAACACACTGAAGCTTTCTTT	CASSLSLRGRLQHTEAFF
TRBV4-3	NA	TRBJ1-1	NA	TGCGCCAGCAGCCAAGGACTCTTTGGGGACACTGAAGCTTTCTTT	CASSQGLFGDTEAFF
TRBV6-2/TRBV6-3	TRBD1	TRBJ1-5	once	TGTGCCAGCAGCCCAGGGACAGGCCCACGGCGGCCCCAGCATTTT	CASSPGTGPRRPQHF
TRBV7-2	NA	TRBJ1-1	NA	TGTGCCAGCAGCTTATATGGGGTATTGAACACTGAAGCTTTCTTT	CASSLYGVLNTEAFF
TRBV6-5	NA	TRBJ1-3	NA	TGTGCCAGCAGTAGCACAGGAACTGGAAACACCATATATTTT	CASSSTGTGNTIYF
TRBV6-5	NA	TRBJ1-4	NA	TGTGCCAGCAGCGCACGGAACAGCCTGGGGGAAAAACTGTTTTTT	CASSARNSLGEKLFF
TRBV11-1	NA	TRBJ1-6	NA	TGTGCCAGCAGCTTAATTCGGATTAATTCACCCCTCCACTTT	CASSLIRINSPLHF
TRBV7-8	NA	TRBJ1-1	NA	TGTGCCAGCAGCTCCCGGGGAGGGGTGAACACTGAAGCTTTCTTT	CASSSRGGVNTEAFF
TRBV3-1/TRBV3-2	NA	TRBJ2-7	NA	TGTGCCAGCAGCCAAGAATGGCTCAGGGGAGGCGAGCAGTACTTC	CASSQEWLRGGEQYF
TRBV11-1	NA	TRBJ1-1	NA	TGTGCCAGCAGTCAGGCCGAATTTAACACTGAAGCTTTCTTT	CASSQAEFNTEAFF
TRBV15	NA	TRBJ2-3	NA	TGTGCCACCCAGACGGGGGACCTGGCGGATACGCAGTATTTT	CATQTGDLADTQYF
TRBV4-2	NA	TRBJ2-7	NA	TGTGCCAGCAGCCAAAACGGAGTGGGGAGCTACGAGCAGTACTTC	CASSQNGVGSYEQYF
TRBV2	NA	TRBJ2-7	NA	TGTGCCAGCAGTGGGGGCCTTACCTACGAGCAGTACTTC	CASSGGLTYEQYF
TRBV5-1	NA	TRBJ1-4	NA	TGCGCCAGCAGCCCGATCTCCGGGACACCTGAGGAAAAACTGTTTTTT	CASSPISGTPEEKLFF
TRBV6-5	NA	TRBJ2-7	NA	TGTGCCAGCAGATCCGCGTCGCCCTACGAGCAGTACTTC	CASRSASPYEQYF
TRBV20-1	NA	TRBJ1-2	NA	TGCAGTGCCAGTCGGAACGGCTATGGCTACACCTTC	CSASRNGYGYTF
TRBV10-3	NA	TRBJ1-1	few	TGTGCCATCAGTGAGGTATTAAACACTGAAGCTTTCTTT	CAISEVLNTEAFF
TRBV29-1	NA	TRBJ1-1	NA	TGCAGCATTCAGGTTACTGAAGCTTTCTTT	CSIQVTEAFF